Below are 10 T cell receptor beta chains sequenced from a single sample in a study of T cell responses to AZD1222 COVID-19 vaccine. The data were produced by immunoSEQ multiplex PCR, yet TCRdb's version contains in-frame clones alone and is incomplete. The sample includes about 150,000 clones, around 90% seen only once; the top ten take around 3.1%. Sequenced here: peripheral blood, sampled 28 days after the second AZD1222 dose. Receptor source: an adult who received the AZD1222 COVID-19 vaccine.

The chain employs TRBV4-2 and TRBJ2-2, with TRBD2 matching 8 bases. This CDR3 contains 17 residues. The junction had 8 bases not matched to a gene; V was cut back by 3 bases and J by 2 bases. Germline CDR1 reads LGHNA; CDR2 reads YNFKEQ. The CDR3 nucleotides read TGTGCCAGCAGCCAGCCACGGCGGGAGGTTAACACCGGGGAGCTGTTTTTT. This translates into CASSQPRREVNTGELFF.

The V and J genes are TRBV7-9 and TRBJ2-1; possibly TRBD2 for D (6 bases). Trimming removed 0 bases at V and 7 bases at J, with 13 bases between. The germline V gene encodes CDR1 SEHNR and CDR2 FQNEAQ (reference sequence). The CDR3 spans 15 residues. The CDR3 nucleotides are TGTGCCAGCAGCTTAGCGGCCGGGAGAGGGAATGAGCAGTTCTTC. Encoded protein: CASSLAAGRGNEQFF.

This sequence joins TRBV18 and TRBJ1-5; 7 nucleotides match TRBD1. Germline loops: CDR1 KGHSH, CDR2 LQKENI. The J segment lost 0 bases and the V segment lost 4 bases, leaving 3 bases of the junction unmatched. The CDR3 length is 15 residues. The CDR3 here is CASSLQGYSNQPQHF. CDR3 bases: TGTGCCAGCTCACTACAGGGGTATAGCAATCAGCCCCAGCATTTT.

V and J are TRBV12-3 or TRBV12-4 and TRBJ1-6, with D uncertain. The germline V and J ends were trimmed by 4 bases and 10 bases, with 8 bases remaining between them. There are 12 residues in the CDR3. The CDR3 protein is CASSSPPSPLHF. The CDR3 DNA is TGTGCCAGCAGTTCACCCCCGTCACCCCTCCACTTT.

The chain couples TRBV5-5 to TRBJ2-5; no reliable D call. The CDR3 length is 13 residues. Germline values: CDR1 SGHKS, CDR2 YYEKEE (reference sequence). Trimming took 3 bases from V and 3 from J, leaving 9 bases between them. CDR3 protein: CASSSAYEETQYF. The CDR3 DNA sequence: TGTGCCAGCAGCTCGGCTTACGAAGAGACCCAGTACTTC.

V usage is TRBV7-9 and J usage is TRBJ2-1, with a tentative D call TRBD2 (6 bases). CDR3 length: 11 residues. CDR1 and CDR2 (germline): SEHNR, FQNEAQ (reference sequence). The V end lost 5 bases, the J end lost 9 bases, and 8 bases lay between the germline ends. Written as DNA, the CDR3 is TGTGCCAGCAGCAGGGACTTTGAGCAGTTCTTC. This translates into CASSRDFEQFF.

The rearrangement joins TRBV15 to TRBJ1-5, with D hard to call. The CDR3 spans 20 residues. The germline V gene encodes CDR1 LNHNV and CDR2 YYDKDF (reference sequence). The ends were cut back, 0 bases at V and 2 bases at J, with 23 bases in the middle. The CDR3 loop reads CATSREGSLGEARGNQPQHF. The CDR3, as DNA: TGTGCCACCAGCAGAGAGGGGTCCTTAGGTGAGGCACGGGGCAATCAGCCCCAGCATTTT.

This clone was picked up a small number of times. V is TRBV20-1 and J is TRBJ1-6; a possible D gene is TRBD1 (5 bases). CDR1 DFQATT and CDR2 SNEGSKA come from the germline V gene (reference sequence). The CDR3 runs 15 residues. V was shortened by 3 bases and J by 5 bases, with 14 bases between the two germline ends. The CDR3 loop reads CSASNRGKNNSPLHF. CDR3 DNA: TGCAGTGCTAGTAACCGGGGGAAAAATAATTCACCCCTCCACTTT.

The chain is built from TRBV6-1 and TRBJ2-4; D possibly corresponds to TRBD1 (5 bases). Between the trimmed V and J ends, which lost 1 base and 4 bases, there was a span of 8 bases. Germline lookup yields CDR1 MNHNS and CDR2 SASEGT. The CDR3 runs 14 residues. The CDR3 spells CASSEESGKNIQYF. As DNA, the CDR3 is TGTGCCAGCAGTGAAGAATCAGGGAAAAACATTCAGTACTTC.

V usage is TRBV5-1 and J usage is TRBJ2-7, with TRBD1 matching 8 bases. The V segment lost 5 bases and the J segment 1 base; nucleotides outside the gene matches: 14. Germline V gene data show CDR1 as SGHRS and CDR2 as YFSETQ. CDR3 length: 17 residues. In DNA, the CDR3 is TGCGCCAGCAGTCTTACTCCCGACAGGGGAAGGTCCTACGAGCAGTACTTC. Its protein product is CASSLTPDRGRSYEQYF.